This T cell receptor (beta chain) emerged from a study of identical twins. This clonotype was counted many times. TCRdb re-called the 5' RACE reads through MiXCR, storing one row per CDR3 protein. The sample has some 1,600,000 distinct CDR3 sequences, about 32% seen once. Germline V gives CDR1 SQVTM, CDR2 ANQGSEA. This CDR3 has 13 residues. V was pared by 3 bases and J by 2 bases, with 11 bases between. Sequencing was done on a sample of cord blood. The rearrangement uses TRBV29-1 and TRBJ2-7; no clear D gene. The receptor's source is a newborn girl in good health. The CDR3 region has the DNA TGCAGCGTTGACGCCGGGTCCGCCTACGAGCAGTACTTC. Translating gives CSVDAGSAYEQYF.